This T cell receptor beta chain was observed in a study of blood T cells in healthy people across ages. Study at large: The template switching approach captured approximately one barcoded beta molecule for every two T cells.

PCR was performed a second time for about 7 to 11 cycles using a sample-barcoded 5' primer and a J-beta primer mix. From the 5' RACE reads, TCRdb called clonotypes with MiXCR, one entry per CDR3 protein. Of about 640,000 distinct CDR3 sequences in the sample, approximately 59% were seen once. The germline gives CDR1 LNHDA, CDR2 SQIVND (reference sequence). The CDR3 totals 14 residues. With V trimmed by 6 bases and J by 5 bases, 8 bases remained unmatched. The chain joins TRBV19 to TRBJ2-5; 8 bases map to TRBD1. Sequences were obtained from blood. The TCR sequence derives from a man aged 55-75 years in good health. CDR3 loop: CASRRQGSGETQYF. The CDR3 DNA reads TGTGCCAGTAGGAGACAGGGGTCGGGCGAGACCCAGTACTTC.